This TCR beta chain appears in the sequencing data of a study of blood T cell repertoires in COVID-19. Looking at the study overall: The samples span acute and convalescent COVID-19 from the United States, Italy and Spain. Sample material is recorded as cDNA or gDNA derived from T cells, B-cell-depleted T cells, or PBMCs.

Original processing notes: Researchers report that nucleated cell counts were estimated from reference gene primer amplification. Data came from immunoSEQ multiplex PCR; TCRdb stores just in-frame clones and leaves some out. The V and J calls and the clone size are those of that table, but D and trimming were determined from the DNA. The sample shows 200,000 to 300,000 clones, more than 80% of them seen only once. CDR3 length: 14 amino acids. V was pared by 6 bases and J by 4 bases, with 15 bases between. Per germline, CDR1 MNHEY and CDR2 SMNVEV (reference sequence). The TCR originated in a woman in her thirties or forties with acute or convalescent COVID-19. V usage is TRBV27 and J usage is TRBJ2-5, with D tentatively TRBD1 (5 bases). What was sequenced was peripheral blood. The DNA for the CDR3 is TGTGCCAGCAGGCGCCAGGGAAGCCCAGAGACCCAGTACTTC. It encodes CASRRQGSPETQYF.